Listed here is a single T cell receptor beta chain. Treatment specified: oral pan-JAK inhibitor, 5-10 mg twice daily. Alopecia areata patients provided lesional scalp punch biopsies and peripheral blood, both collected for the study. This entry comes from a study of CD8+ T cells in alopecia areata. Across the study: The study gave tofacitinib for 6 to 18 months, then 6 months off drug.

Isolated RNA was reverse transcribed into cDNA used as the sequencing template. Profiled with immunoSEQ multiplex PCR; TCRdb holds only in-frame clones, not every one. The sample contains 200,000 to 250,000 clones, around 65% of which appear only once. The CDR3 is 14 amino acids. V gave up 5 bases and J gave up 4 bases; unmatched junction bases: 6. Looked up from germline, CDR1 is SGHRS and CDR2 is YFSETQ. Source: CD4+ T cells sorted from blood, taken between weeks 43 and 45, from a patient treated with tofacitinib. The V call is TRBV5-1, the J call TRBJ2-5; TRBD1 aligns across 9 bases. The TCR sequence derives from a human donor with alopecia areata. The CDR3 bases are TGCGCCAGCAGAACAGGGGGCGCGGGAGAGACCCAGTACTTC. This codes for CASRTGGAGETQYF.